These T cell receptor beta chains were read from a single sample in a study of blood T cell repertoires in COVID-19. Measured with immunoSEQ multiplex PCR; TCRdb has only the in-frame clones, and not every one. This table holds 80,000 to 95,000 clones, more than 75% found once. Specimen: peripheral blood. The receptors were gathered from a human donor in a cohort sampled during active COVID-19. The conserved cysteine and the conserved F or W are not part of the CDR3 here.

J gene: TRBJ2-3
V gene: TRBV3-1/TRBV3-2
CDR3 protein: ASSQDHRRQY

J gene: TRBJ2-2
V gene: TRBV27
CDR3 protein: ASYRQGGTGELF

J gene: TRBJ1-1
V gene: TRBV6-1
CDR3 protein: ASSERGQGRVFFAAF

J gene: TRBJ1-5
V gene: TRBV6-5
CDR3 protein: ASTRDRGSNQPQH

J gene: TRBJ1-5
V gene: TRBV4-2
CDR3 protein: ASSQEVGGAVGNQPQH

J gene: TRBJ1-2
V gene: TRBV27
CDR3 protein: ASSWAGGMRGYT

J gene: TRBJ1-2
V gene: TRBV5-1
CDR3 protein: ASSIDRRYGYT

J gene: TRBJ1-4
V gene: TRBV28
CDR3 protein: ASKDTAGEKLF

J gene: TRBJ1-5
V gene: TRBV4-1
CDR3 protein: ASSRYGTGNQPQH

J gene: TRBJ2-7
V gene: TRBV7-9
CDR3 protein: ASSLTGPYEQY

J gene: TRBJ1-6
V gene: TRBV7-2
CDR3 protein: ASSLAGVGNSPLH

J gene: TRBJ1-1
V gene: TRBV5-5
CDR3 protein: ASLGGPHAF

J gene: TRBJ1-1
V gene: TRBV6-5
CDR3 protein: ASSTRMMNTEAF

J gene: TRBJ2-1
V gene: TRBV19
CDR3 protein: ASLADRTKSYNEQF

J gene: TRBJ1-1
V gene: TRBV24-1
CDR3 protein: ATSDLQGKAF

J gene: TRBJ2-3
V gene: TRBV7-8
CDR3 protein: ASSSKYGLAGTDTQY

J gene: TRBJ2-7
V gene: TRBV7-2
CDR3 protein: ASSSPGQHSYEQY

J gene: TRBJ1-3
V gene: TRBV21-1
CDR3 protein: ASSKGGTGANGNTIY

J gene: TRBJ2-3
V gene: TRBV30
CDR3 protein: AWSDPRTRTDTQY

J gene: TRBJ1-6
V gene: TRBV19
CDR3 protein: ASSKQGAVYNSPLH

J gene: TRBJ1-1
V gene: TRBV3-1/TRBV3-2
CDR3 protein: ASSQPRQMNTEAF

J gene: TRBJ1-2
V gene: TRBV3-1/TRBV3-2
CDR3 protein: ASSLSREGRYT

J gene: TRBJ1-5
V gene: TRBV10-3
CDR3 protein: AITDGGDQPQH

J gene: TRBJ2-5
V gene: TRBV11-1
CDR3 protein: ASSFYSETQY

J gene: TRBJ1-2
V gene: TRBV4-2
CDR3 protein: ASSQEVGAGGYT

J gene: TRBJ2-5
V gene: TRBV19
CDR3 protein: ASSTPRGMETQY

J gene: TRBJ1-5
V gene: TRBV7-2
CDR3 protein: ASSLAGPSRQPQH

J gene: TRBJ1-3
V gene: TRBV2
CDR3 protein: ASTQGASGNTIY

J gene: TRBJ1-2
V gene: TRBV5-6
CDR3 protein: ASTFTGEGYT

J gene: TRBJ1-1
V gene: TRBV3-1/TRBV3-2
CDR3 protein: ASSQDVATEAF

J gene: TRBJ2-7
V gene: TRBV30
CDR3 protein: AWSSGASEQY

J gene: TRBJ2-6
V gene: TRBV5-1
CDR3 protein: ASSFSSGSSGANVLT

J gene: TRBJ2-7
V gene: TRBV18
CDR3 protein: ASSPPTPGGYEQY

J gene: TRBJ1-5
V gene: TRBV18
CDR3 protein: ASSKDRFQPQH

J gene: TRBJ1-1
V gene: TRBV19
CDR3 protein: ASSIVVRGVEAF